This is a list of T cell receptor beta chains from one sample in a study of blood T cells in healthy people across ages. TCRdb called the 5' RACE reads again in MiXCR, with one record for every CDR3 protein. The sample contains 1.5 million to 1.8 million distinct CDR3 sequences, approximately 43% of which appear only once. The sequencing input was blood. The receptors come from a woman aged 18 to 35 in good health. CDR3s include the opening cysteine and the closing phenylalanine or tryptophan. The D gene is left open where the match is weak. Size is stated for part of the rows, as once, few or many counts, or as a class when the clone is expanded.

CDR3,DNA,D,J,size,V
CASSTDSDGYTF,TGTGCCAGCTCAACGGACAGTGATGGCTACACCTTC,.,TRBJ1-2,.,TRBV18
CASSESYGTGVNEQYF,TGTGCCAGCAGTGAATCCTACGGGACAGGGGTGAACGAGCAGTACTTC,TRBD1,TRBJ2-7,few,TRBV25-1
CASILRAGEAFF,TGTGCCAGCATCCTCCGGGCGGGCGAAGCTTTCTTT,.,TRBJ1-1,.,TRBV6-6
CASSQDHGQNTEAFF,TGCGCCAGCAGCCAAGATCACGGGCAGAACACTGAAGCTTTCTTT,.,TRBJ1-1,.,TRBV4-1
CASSHGTSAHEQFF,TGCGCCAGCAGCCATGGGACTAGTGCCCATGAGCAGTTCTTC,TRBD2,TRBJ2-1,once,TRBV4-3
CASSLVKVGTEAFF,TGTGCCAGTAGTTTAGTAAAGGTCGGCACTGAAGCTTTCTTT,.,TRBJ1-1,.,TRBV12-3/TRBV12-4
CASSLAGGTSEQYF,TGTGCCAGCAGTTTAGCGGGAGGGACGAGCGAGCAGTACTTC,TRBD2,TRBJ2-7,.,TRBV27
CASSIGLSSSYEQYF,TGTGCCAGCAGCATCGGACTGTCGAGCTCCTACGAGCAGTACTTC,.,TRBJ2-7,.,TRBV6-5
CASSQRDSNQPQHF,TGTGCCAGCAGTCAGAGGGACAGCAATCAGCCCCAGCATTTT,.,TRBJ1-5,.,TRBV6-5
CASRRGGSYEQYF,TGTGCCAGCCGCCGGGGGGGATCCTACGAGCAGTACTTC,TRBD2,TRBJ2-7,.,TRBV7-9
CASSPGDRMGLAKNIQYF,TGCGCCAGCAGCCCAGGGGATAGGATGGGGTTAGCCAAAAACATTCAGTACTTC,.,TRBJ2-4,.,TRBV4-1
CASSLRIDEQYF,TGTGCCAGCAGCTTAAGGATTGATGAGCAGTACTTC,.,TRBJ2-7,.,TRBV7-2
CASSLDFREETQYF,TGTGCCAGCAGCTTAGATTTCAGGGAAGAGACCCAGTACTTC,.,TRBJ2-5,few,TRBV7-9
CSARKPAGGPETQYF,TGCAGTGCTAGAAAGCCAGCGGGGGGGCCAGAGACCCAGTACTTC,TRBD2,TRBJ2-5,many,TRBV20-1
CASGEAGGSDTQYF,TGTGCCAGCGGAGAGGCGGGGGGGAGTGATACGCAGTATTTT,TRBD2,TRBJ2-3,few,TRBV25-1
CASSQDLRAPEAFF,TGTGCCAGCAGCCAAGATCTCAGGGCCCCTGAAGCTTTCTTT,.,TRBJ1-1,.,TRBV14
CASSLAGQGYSPLHF,TGCGCCAGCAGCTTGGCGGGACAGGGGTATTCACCCCTCCACTTT,TRBD1,TRBJ1-6,few,TRBV5-1
CASSLSGLEQYF,TGTGCCAGCAGTTTATCTGGGCTCGAGCAGTACTTC,.,TRBJ2-7,few,TRBV28
CSAKYAPDTQYF,TGCAGTGCGAAGTATGCCCCAGATACGCAGTATTTT,.,TRBJ2-3,.,TRBV20-1
CASSLWDGQETQYF,TGTGCCAGCAGCTTATGGGACGGGCAAGAGACCCAGTACTTC,.,TRBJ2-5,few,TRBV7-2
CASSLSGTVADIQYF,TGTGCCAGCAGTTTAAGCGGGACGGTGGCTGACATTCAGTACTTC,TRBD2,TRBJ2-4,few,TRBV12-3/TRBV12-4
CASSSEEGKAFF,TGTGCCAGCAGCTCCGAGGAGGGCAAAGCTTTCTTT,.,TRBJ1-1,few,TRBV6-5
CASSRTGSDTQYF,TGTGCCAGCAGTCGAACAGGGTCAGATACGCAGTATTTT,.,TRBJ2-3,few,TRBV6-5
CSADRPSYEQYF,TGCAGTGCCGACCGGCCTTCCTACGAGCAGTACTTC,.,TRBJ2-7,.,TRBV20-1
CASSQGTWDSNQPQHF,TGCGCCAGCAGCCAAGGGACGTGGGATAGCAATCAGCCCCAGCATTTT,.,TRBJ1-5,.,TRBV4-1
CSATLSDTQYF,TGCAGTGCTACCCTTTCAGATACGCAGTATTTT,.,TRBJ2-3,many,TRBV20-1
CASKRAAGLGETQYF,TGTGCCAGCAAAAGGGCGGCCGGCTTGGGCGAGACCCAGTACTTC,.,TRBJ2-5,few,TRBV12-3/TRBV12-4
CSVEVPGKDYEQYF,TGCAGCGTTGAAGTCCCCGGAAAGGACTACGAGCAGTACTTC,.,TRBJ2-7,.,TRBV29-1
CATSIGIIQETQYF,TGTGCCACCAGCATCGGCATTATCCAAGAGACCCAGTACTTC,.,TRBJ2-5,.,TRBV15
CSAIQQGTETQYF,TGCAGTGCTATCCAGCAGGGGACAGAGACCCAGTACTTC,.,TRBJ2-5,.,TRBV20-1
CASSLPSAPLHF,TGTGCCAGCAGTCTCCCCTCTGCACCCCTCCACTTT,.,TRBJ1-6,.,TRBV7-9
CASSLERLAKETQYF,TGTGCCAGCAGCTTAGAGAGGCTGGCAAAAGAGACCCAGTACTTC,.,TRBJ2-5,few,TRBV11-2
CAWSPQGHGYTF,TGTGCCTGGAGTCCGCAGGGGCATGGCTACACCTTC,.,TRBJ1-2,.,TRBV30
CASSRTVTFSGANVLTF,TGTGCCAGCAGCCGGACAGTCACATTCTCTGGGGCCAACGTCCTGACTTTC,.,TRBJ2-6,.,TRBV12-3/TRBV12-4
CASRPNRGGTNTEAFF,TGTGCCAGCAGACCAAACAGGGGAGGGACCAACACTGAAGCTTTCTTT,TRBD1,TRBJ1-1,.,TRBV7-2
CASSLGGGSGRRRGDTQYF,TGTGCCAGCAGCTTAGGGGGAGGTAGCGGGAGAAGGCGCGGGGATACGCAGTATTTT,TRBD2,TRBJ2-3,many,TRBV7-2
CASSSPATGFHGYTF,TGTGCCAGCAGCTCCCCCGCTACAGGGTTCCATGGCTACACCTTC,.,TRBJ1-2,few,TRBV7-9
CASSHFRPDSSGGEKLFF,TGTGCCAGCAGTCACTTTCGCCCAGACTCTTCGGGGGGTGAAAAACTGTTTTTT,.,TRBJ1-4,.,TRBV12-3/TRBV12-4
CASSTDNPYSNQPQHF,TGTGCCAGTAGCACAGACAACCCTTATAGCAATCAGCCCCAGCATTTT,.,TRBJ1-5,.,TRBV19
CASSSGTLAEKLFF,TGTGCCAGCAGCTCCGGGACTCTAGCGGAAAAACTGTTTTTT,.,TRBJ1-4,.,TRBV7-6
CASSSLFWDTNYNEQFF,TGTGCCAGCAGTTCCCTTTTTTGGGATACTAATTACAATGAGCAGTTCTTC,.,TRBJ2-1,.,TRBV6-2/TRBV6-3
CASRLGGPGELFF,TGTGCCAGCAGACTCGGGGGACCCGGGGAGCTGTTTTTT,.,TRBJ2-2,.,TRBV6-6